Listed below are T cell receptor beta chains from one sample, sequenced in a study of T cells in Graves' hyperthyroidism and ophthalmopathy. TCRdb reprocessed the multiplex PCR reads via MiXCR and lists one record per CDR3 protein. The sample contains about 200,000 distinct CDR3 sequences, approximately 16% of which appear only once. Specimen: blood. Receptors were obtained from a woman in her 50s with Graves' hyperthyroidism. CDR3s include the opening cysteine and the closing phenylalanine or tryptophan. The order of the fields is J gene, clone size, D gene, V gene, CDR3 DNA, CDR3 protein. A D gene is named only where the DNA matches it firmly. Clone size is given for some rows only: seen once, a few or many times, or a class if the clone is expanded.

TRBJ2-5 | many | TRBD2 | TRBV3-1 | TGTGCCAGCAGCCTGACTAGCGACCCCCACCCTGAGACCCAGTACTTC | CASSLTSDPHPETQYF
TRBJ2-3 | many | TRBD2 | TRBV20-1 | TGCAGTGCTCCGGAAAGCGGGAGTGGCACAGATACGCAGTATTTT | CSAPESGSGTDTQYF
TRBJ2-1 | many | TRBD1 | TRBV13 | TGTGCCAGCAGCCCCGGACAGGGGGCCGATGAGCAGTTCTTC | CASSPGQGADEQFF
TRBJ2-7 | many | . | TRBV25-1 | TGTGCCAGCAGTGCCAACCTCGAGCAGTACTTC | CASSANLEQYF
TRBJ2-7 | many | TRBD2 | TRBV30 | TGTGCCTGGAGTGTTGGGCTAGCGGGAGGTTTCCCCTACGAGCAGTACTTC | CAWSVGLAGGFPYEQYF
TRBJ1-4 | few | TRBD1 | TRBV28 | TGTGCCAGCAGCTCTCCCGGGACAGGGAATGAAAAACTGTTTTTT | CASSSPGTGNEKLFF
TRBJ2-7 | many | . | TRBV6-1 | TGTGCCAGCAGTCCGCTTGTGGGAGTCTACGAGCAGTACTTC | CASSPLVGVYEQYF
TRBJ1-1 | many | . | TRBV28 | TGTGCCAGCAATTTATCCGCCGGGCAGCTGGACACTGAAGCTTTCTTT | CASNLSAGQLDTEAFF
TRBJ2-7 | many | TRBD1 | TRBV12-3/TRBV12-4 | TGTGCCAGCAGTTTCAGGGGGCCAGGGTACGAGCAGTACTTC | CASSFRGPGYEQYF
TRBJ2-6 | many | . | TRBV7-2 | TGTGCCAGCAGCCAAGGACTAGCCAACGTCCTGACTTTC | CASSQGLANVLTF
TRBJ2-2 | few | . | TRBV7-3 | TGTGCCAGCAGCCGGGGACTCGGCACCGGGGAGCTGTTTTTT | CASSRGLGTGELFF
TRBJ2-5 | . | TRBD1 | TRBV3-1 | TGTGCCAGCAGCCACTCGACAGGGCAAGAGACCCAGTACTTC | CASSHSTGQETQYF
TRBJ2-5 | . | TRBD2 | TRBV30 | TGTGCCTGGAGAGGGGAGGGAGAGACCCAGTACTTC | CAWRGEGETQYF
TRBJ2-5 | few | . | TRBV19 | TGTGCCAGTAGTATGGTTCGGGGGGCTGCGGTTATGGAGACCCAGTACTTC | CASSMVRGAAVMETQYF
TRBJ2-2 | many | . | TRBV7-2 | TGTGCCAGCAGCTTTGTGCGTCGGACGAACACCGGGGAGCTGTTTTTT | CASSFVRRTNTGELFF
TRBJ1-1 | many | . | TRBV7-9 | TGTGCCAGCAGCTTGTTGAACCTGAACACTGAAGCTTTCTTT | CASSLLNLNTEAFF
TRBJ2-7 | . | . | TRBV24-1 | TGTGCCACCAGTGATTCCGGGAGCTACGAGCAGTACTTC | CATSDSGSYEQYF
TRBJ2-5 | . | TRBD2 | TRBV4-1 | TGCGCCAGCAGCCCCGATGGACTAGCGCGGGAGACCCAGTACTTC | CASSPDGLARETQYF
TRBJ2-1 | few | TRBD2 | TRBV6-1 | TGTGCCAGCAGGCGACTAGCGGGACCCATCTACAATGAGCAGTTCTTC | CASRRLAGPIYNEQFF
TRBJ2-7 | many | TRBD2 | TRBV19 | TGTGCCAGTAGGACTAGCGGGAGTCCGGAGGGTTACGAGCAGTACTTC | CASRTSGSPEGYEQYF
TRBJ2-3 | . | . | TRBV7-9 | TGTGCCAGCAGCCACCTCCGCACAGATACGCAGTATTTT | CASSHLRTDTQYF
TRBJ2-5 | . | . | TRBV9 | TGTGCCAGCAGCGTAGATGTTAGCGCAGAAGAGACCCAGTACTTC | CASSVDVSAEETQYF